The clone carrying this T cell receptor (beta chain) was seen more than once but under ten times. Its antigen is still unknown. This specimen belongs to a study of T cell responses to AZD1222 COVID-19 vaccine. General observations from the study: With two AZD1222 doses given, Spike-specific TCR breadth and depth both rose. CD4 TCRs associated with vaccination spanned spike, dominating at 160-218 and 743-854. There were mostly white British donors and more females than males, and clonal diversity was possibly underestimated. None of the repertoires were sampled until the peak T cell response had passed.

The data were produced by immunoSEQ multiplex PCR, yet TCRdb's version contains in-frame clones alone and is incomplete. This table has some 80,000 clones, roughly 80% appearing once. The CDR3 covers 13 residues. The V gene lost 5 bases and the J gene lost 1 base, with 6 bases spanning the gap. Germline V gives CDR1 MDHEN, CDR2 SYDVKM. The V gene is TRBV28, the J gene TRBJ1-3; perhaps TRBD1 as D (5 bases). Sequences were derived from peripheral blood, sampled 28 days after the second dose of the MenACWY control vaccine. The clonotype was recovered from an adult who received the MenACWY meningococcal vaccine as a control. In nucleotides, the CDR3 is TGTGCCAGCAGTAGGACATCTGGAAACACCATATATTTT. Amino acids: CASSRTSGNTIYF.